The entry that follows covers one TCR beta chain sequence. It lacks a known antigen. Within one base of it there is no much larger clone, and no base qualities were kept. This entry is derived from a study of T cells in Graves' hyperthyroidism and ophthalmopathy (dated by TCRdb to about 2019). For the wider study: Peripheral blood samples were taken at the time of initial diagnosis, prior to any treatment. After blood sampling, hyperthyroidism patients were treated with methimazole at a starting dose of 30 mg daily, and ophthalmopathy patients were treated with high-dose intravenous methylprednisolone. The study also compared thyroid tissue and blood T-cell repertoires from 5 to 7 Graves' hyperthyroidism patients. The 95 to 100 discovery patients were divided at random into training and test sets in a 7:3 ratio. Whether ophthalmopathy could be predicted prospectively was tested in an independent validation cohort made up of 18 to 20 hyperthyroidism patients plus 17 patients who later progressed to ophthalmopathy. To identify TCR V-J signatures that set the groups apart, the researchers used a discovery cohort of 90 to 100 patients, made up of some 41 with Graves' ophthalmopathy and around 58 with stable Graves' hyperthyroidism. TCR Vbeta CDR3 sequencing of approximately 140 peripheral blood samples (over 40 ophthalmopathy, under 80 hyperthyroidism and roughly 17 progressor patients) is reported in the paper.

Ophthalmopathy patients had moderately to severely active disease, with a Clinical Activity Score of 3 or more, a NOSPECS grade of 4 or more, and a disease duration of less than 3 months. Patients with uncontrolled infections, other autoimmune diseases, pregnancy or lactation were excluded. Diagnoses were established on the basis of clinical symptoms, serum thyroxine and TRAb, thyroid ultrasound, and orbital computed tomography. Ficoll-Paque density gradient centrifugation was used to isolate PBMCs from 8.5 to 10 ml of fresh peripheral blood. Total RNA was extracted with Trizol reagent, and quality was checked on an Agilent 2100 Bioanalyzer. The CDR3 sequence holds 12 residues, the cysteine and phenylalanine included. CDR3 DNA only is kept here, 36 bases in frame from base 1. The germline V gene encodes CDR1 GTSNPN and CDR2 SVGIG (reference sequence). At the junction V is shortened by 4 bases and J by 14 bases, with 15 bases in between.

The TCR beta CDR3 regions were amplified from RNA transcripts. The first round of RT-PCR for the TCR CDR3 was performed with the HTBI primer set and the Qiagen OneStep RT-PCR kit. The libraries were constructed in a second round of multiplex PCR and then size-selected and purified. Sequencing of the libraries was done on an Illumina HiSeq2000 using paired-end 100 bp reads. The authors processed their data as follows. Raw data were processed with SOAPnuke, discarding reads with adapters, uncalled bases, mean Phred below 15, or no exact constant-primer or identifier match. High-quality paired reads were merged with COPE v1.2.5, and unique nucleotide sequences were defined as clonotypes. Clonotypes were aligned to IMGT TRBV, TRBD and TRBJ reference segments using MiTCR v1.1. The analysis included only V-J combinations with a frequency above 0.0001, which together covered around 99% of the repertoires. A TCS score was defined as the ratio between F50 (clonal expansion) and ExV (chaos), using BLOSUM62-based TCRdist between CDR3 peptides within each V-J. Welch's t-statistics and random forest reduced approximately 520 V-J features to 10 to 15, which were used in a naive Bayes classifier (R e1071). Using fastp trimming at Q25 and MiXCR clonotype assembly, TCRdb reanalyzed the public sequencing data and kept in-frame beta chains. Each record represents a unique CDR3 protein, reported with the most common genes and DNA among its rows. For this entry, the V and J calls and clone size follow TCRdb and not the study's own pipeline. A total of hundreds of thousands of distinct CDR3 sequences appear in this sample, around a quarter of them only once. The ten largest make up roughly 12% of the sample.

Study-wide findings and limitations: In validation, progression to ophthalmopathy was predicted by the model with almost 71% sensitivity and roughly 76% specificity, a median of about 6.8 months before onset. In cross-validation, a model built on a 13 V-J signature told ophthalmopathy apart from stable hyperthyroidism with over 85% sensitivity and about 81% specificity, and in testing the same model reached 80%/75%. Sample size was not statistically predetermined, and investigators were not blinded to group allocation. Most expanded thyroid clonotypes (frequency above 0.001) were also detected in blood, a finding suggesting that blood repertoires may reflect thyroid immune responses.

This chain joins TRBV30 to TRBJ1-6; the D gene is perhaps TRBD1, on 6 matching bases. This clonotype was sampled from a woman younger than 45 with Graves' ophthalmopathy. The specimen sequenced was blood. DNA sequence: TGTGCCTGGACGCGACAGGCTGGATCCCTCCACTTT. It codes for CAWTRQAGSLHF.